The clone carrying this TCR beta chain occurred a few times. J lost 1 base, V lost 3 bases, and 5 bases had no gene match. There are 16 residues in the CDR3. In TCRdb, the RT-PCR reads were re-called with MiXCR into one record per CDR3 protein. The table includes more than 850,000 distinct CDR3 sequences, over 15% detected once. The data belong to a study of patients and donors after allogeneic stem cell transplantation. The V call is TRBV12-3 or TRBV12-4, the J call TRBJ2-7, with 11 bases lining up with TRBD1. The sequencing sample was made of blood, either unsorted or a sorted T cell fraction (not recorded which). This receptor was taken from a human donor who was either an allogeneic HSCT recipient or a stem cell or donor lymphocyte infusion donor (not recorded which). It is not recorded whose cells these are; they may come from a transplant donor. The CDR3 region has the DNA TGTGCCAGCAGTTTGGCGGGACAGGGGGGATCCTACGAGCAGTACTTC. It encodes CASSLAGQGGSYEQYF.